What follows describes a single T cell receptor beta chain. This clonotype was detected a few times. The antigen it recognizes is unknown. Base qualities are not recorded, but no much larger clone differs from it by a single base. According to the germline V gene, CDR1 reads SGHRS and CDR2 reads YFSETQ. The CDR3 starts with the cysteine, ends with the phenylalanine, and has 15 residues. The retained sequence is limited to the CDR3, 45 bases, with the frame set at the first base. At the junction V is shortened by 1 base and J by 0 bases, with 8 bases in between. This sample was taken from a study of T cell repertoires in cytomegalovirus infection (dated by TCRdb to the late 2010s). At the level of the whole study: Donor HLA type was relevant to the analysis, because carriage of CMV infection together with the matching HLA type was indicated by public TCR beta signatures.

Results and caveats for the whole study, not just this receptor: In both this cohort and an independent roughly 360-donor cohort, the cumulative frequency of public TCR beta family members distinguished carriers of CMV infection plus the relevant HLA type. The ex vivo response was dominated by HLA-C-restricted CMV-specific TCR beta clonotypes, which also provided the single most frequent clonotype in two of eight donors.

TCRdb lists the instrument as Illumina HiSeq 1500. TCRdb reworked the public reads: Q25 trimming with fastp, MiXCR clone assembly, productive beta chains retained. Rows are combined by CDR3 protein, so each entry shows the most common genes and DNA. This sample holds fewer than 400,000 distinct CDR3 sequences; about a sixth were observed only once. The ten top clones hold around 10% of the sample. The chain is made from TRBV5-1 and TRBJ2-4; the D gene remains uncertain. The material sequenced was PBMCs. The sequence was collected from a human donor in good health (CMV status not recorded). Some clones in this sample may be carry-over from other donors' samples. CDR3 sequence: CASSLPTVAKNIQYF. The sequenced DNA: TGCGCCAGCAGCTTGCCAACAGTAGCCAAAAACATTCAGTACTTC.